The present T cell receptor (beta chain) was sequenced within a study of Ad26.COV2.S vaccination and SARS-CoV-2 variants. Some clones are missing from TCRdb's copy, which holds only in-frame ones; the method was immunoSEQ multiplex PCR. Of more than 85,000 clones in the sample, around 80% were seen once. Notes on this clone: Its specificity is not known.

Study outcomes and limitations: Vaccinees and placebo recipients showed similar non-spike TCR breadth. Measurements of TCR breadth and depth may have given underestimates of the total T cell responses. Breadth, reportedly substantial, characterized the spike-specific CD8+ and CD4+ T cell responses after vaccination. Placebo recipients showed lower spike-specific TCR breadth than vaccinees.

Germline V gene lookup returns CDR1 MDHEN and CDR2 SYDVKM. V lost 7 bases to trimming and J lost 5 bases, with 24 bases between them. The CDR3 consists of 16 residues. V and J are TRBV28 and TRBJ2-7; maybe TRBD2 (5 bases). Sample: peripheral blood, taken after recovery from COVID-19. This TCR derives from a human donor who had recovered from COVID-19. CDR3 sequence (DNA): TGTGCCAGCAAACAAGGCGGGCCATCCCCGTTGGACGAGCAGTACTTC. This translates into CASKQGGPSPLDEQYF.